The clone carrying this T cell receptor beta chain was counted ten times or more. No antigen is known for it. TCR beta cDNA was made from 400 to 600 ng total RNA with a constant-region primer. What produced the TCR beta libraries was three nested multiplex PCR rounds using slightly modified ARM-PCR. The two initial PCR rounds, about 9 cycles each, used TRBV1-TRBV30 forward and C-beta reverse primers. Via MiXCR, TCRdb re-called the multiplex PCR reads, giving one row per CDR3 protein. The table has 320,000 or so distinct CDR3 sequences, about 62% seen once. This CDR3 region has 14 residues. Looked up from germline, CDR1 is LGHNA and CDR2 is YSLEER. The ends were cut back, 2 bases at V and 2 bases at J, with 8 bases in the middle. Researchers drew blood RNA from unsorted whole blood and extracted germline DNA as well. The source of the sample is a study of tumor-infiltrating lymphocytes in primary liver carcinoma. Study-level background: Lesions, classed as T1-T3 N0M0, spanned about 4 to 10 cm across. Study-level findings and limits: Unsorted bulk sampling ruled out any CD4+ versus CD8+ repertoire comparison. Relative to blood, tumors carried a significantly larger fraction of the repertoire in their top 250 clones (p = 0.039).

This rearrangement joins TRBV4-3 to TRBJ2-3; the D is unclear. Sequencing was performed on peripheral blood. The receptor was isolated from a man aged 40-49 years with primary liver carcinoma and hepatitis B virus infection. As DNA, the CDR3 is TGCGCCAGCAGCCAACGTCTCGACACAGATACGCAGTATTTT. Translation gives CASSQRLDTDTQYF.